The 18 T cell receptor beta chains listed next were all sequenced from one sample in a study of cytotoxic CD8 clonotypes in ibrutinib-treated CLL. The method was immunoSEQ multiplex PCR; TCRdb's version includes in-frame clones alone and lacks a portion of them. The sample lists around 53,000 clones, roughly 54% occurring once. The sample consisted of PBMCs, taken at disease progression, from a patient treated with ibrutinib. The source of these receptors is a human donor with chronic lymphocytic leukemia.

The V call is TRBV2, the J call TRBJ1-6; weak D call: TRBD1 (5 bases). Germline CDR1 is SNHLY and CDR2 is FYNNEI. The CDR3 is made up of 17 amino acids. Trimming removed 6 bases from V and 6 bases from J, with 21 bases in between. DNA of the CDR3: TGTGCCAGCAGCGAGGTAACAGGAGCCTGGGGTAATTCACCCCTCCACTTT. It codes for CASSEVTGAWGNSPLHF.

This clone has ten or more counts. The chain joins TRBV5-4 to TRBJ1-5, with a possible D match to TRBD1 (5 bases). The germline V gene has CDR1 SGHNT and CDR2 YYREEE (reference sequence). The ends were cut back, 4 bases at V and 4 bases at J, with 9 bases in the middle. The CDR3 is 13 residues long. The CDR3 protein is CASSEGWNQPQHF. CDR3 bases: TGTGCCAGCAGCGAGGGGTGGAATCAGCCCCAGCATTTT.

The CDR3 sequence is CASSPYPRRGEKLFF. The CDR3 nucleotides read TGTGCCAGCAGTCCCTACCCGAGACGGGGGGAAAAACTGTTTTTT. The V call is TRBV28, the J call TRBJ1-4, with D possibly being TRBD1 (5 bases). The CDR3 has 15 amino acids. Germline CDR1 reads MDHEN; CDR2 reads SYDVKM. The ends were cut back, 5 bases at V and 8 bases at J, with 18 bases in the middle.

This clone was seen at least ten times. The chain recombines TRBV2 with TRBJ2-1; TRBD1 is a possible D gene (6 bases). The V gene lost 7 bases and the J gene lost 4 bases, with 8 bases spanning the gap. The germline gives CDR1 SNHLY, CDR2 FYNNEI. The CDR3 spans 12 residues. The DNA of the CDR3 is TGTGCCAGCAACAGGGATTACAATGAGCAGTTCTTC. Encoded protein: CASNRDYNEQFF.

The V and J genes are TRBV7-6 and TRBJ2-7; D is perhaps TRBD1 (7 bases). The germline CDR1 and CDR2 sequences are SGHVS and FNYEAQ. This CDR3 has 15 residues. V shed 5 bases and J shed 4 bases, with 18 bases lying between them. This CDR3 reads CASSTQGGWVYEQYF. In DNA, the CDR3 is TGTGCCAGCAGCACCCAGGGGGGCTGGGTTTACGAGCAGTACTTC.

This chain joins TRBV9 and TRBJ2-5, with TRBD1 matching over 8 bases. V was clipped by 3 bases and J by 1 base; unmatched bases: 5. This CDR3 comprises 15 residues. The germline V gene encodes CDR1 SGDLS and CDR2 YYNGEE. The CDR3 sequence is CASSDSGTGQETQYF. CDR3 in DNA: TGTGCCAGCAGCGACTCCGGGACAGGCCAAGAGACCCAGTACTTC.

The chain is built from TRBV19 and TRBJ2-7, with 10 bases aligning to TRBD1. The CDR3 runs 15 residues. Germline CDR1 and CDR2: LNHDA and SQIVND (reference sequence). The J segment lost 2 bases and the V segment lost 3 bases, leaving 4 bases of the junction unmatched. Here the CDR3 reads CASSMRDRGAYEQYF. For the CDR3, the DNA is TGTGCCAGTAGTATGAGGGACAGGGGAGCCTACGAGCAGTACTTC.

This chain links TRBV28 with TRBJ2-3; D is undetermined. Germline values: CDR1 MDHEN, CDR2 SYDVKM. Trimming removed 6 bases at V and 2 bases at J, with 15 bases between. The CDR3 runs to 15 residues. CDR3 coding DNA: TGTGCCAGCAGACTCTACTACGTCGACACAGATACGCAGTATTTT. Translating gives CASRLYYVDTDTQYF.

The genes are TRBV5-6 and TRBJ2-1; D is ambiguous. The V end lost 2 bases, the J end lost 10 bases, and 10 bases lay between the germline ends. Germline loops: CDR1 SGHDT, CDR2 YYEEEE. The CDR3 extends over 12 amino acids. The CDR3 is CASSLFAGEQFF. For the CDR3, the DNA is TGTGCCAGCAGCTTATTTGCAGGCGAGCAGTTCTTC. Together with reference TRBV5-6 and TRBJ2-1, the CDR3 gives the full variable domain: DAGVTQSPTHLIKTRGQQVTLRCSPKSGHDTVSWYQQALGQGPQFIFQYYEEEERQRGNFPDRFSGHQFPNYSSELNVNALLLGDSALYLCASSLFAGEQFFGPGTRLTVL.

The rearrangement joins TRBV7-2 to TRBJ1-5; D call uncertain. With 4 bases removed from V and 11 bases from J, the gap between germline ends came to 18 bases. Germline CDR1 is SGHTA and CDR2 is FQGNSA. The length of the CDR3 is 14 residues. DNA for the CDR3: TGTGCCAGCAGCTCCGCGTCCCGGCCTTCAGCCCAGCATTTT. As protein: CASSSASRPSAQHF.

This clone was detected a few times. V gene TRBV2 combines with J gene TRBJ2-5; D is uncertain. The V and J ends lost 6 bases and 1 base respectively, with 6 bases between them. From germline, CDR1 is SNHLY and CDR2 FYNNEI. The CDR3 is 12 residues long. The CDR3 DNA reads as TGTGCCAGCAGCATATTCCAAGAGACCCAGTACTTC. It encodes CASSIFQETQYF.

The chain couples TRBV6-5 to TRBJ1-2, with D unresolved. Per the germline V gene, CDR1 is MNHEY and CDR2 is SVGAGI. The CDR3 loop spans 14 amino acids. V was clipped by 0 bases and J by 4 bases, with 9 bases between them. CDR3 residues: CASSYSRMFYGYTF. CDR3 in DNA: TGTGCCAGCAGTTACTCGCGGATGTTCTATGGCTACACCTTC.

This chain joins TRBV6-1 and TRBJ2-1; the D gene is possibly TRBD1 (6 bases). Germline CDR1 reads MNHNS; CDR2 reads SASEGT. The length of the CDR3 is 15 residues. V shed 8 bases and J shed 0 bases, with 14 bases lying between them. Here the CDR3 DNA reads TGTGCCAGCTCCCAGGGGCTAAGCTCCTACAATGAGCAGTTCTTC. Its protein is CASSQGLSSYNEQFF.

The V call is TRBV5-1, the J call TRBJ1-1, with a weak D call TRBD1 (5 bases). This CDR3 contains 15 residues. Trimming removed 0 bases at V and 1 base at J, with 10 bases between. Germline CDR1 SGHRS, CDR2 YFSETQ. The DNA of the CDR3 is TGCGCCAGCAGCTTGGGTCCCAGGGAGAACACTGAAGCTTTCTTT. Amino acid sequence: CASSLGPRENTEAFF.

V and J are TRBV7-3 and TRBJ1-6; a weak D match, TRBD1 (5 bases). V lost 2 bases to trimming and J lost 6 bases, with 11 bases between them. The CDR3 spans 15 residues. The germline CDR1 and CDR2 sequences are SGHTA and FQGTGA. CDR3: CASSLVGTLNSPLHF. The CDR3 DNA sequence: TGTGCCAGCAGCTTAGTGGGGACCCTTAATTCACCCCTCCACTTT.

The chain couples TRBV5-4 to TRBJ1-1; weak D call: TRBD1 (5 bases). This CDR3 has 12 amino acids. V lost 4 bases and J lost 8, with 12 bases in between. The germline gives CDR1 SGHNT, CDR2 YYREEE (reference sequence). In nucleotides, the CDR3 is TGTGCCAGCAGCGGGTCTAGACAGGAAGCTTTCTTT. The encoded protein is CASSGSRQEAFF.

CDR3 sequence (DNA): TGTGCCAGCAGCCTCCTCGGGGGGAAAACAGATACGCAGTATTTT. Protein: CASSLLGGKTDTQYF. J is TRBJ2-3 and V is TRBV9; 7 positions agree with TRBD2. The CDR3 is made up of 15 amino acids. After removal of 4 bases from V and 3 bases from J, the junction contained 8 bases not matched to a gene. In germline, CDR1 is SGDLS, CDR2 YYNGEE.

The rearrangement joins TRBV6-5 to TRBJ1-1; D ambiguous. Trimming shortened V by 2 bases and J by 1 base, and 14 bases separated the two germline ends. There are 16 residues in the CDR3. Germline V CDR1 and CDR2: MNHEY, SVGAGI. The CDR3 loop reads CASSYVQAAANTEAFF. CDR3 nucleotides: TGTGCCAGCAGTTACGTCCAGGCCGCCGCGAACACTGAAGCTTTCTTT.